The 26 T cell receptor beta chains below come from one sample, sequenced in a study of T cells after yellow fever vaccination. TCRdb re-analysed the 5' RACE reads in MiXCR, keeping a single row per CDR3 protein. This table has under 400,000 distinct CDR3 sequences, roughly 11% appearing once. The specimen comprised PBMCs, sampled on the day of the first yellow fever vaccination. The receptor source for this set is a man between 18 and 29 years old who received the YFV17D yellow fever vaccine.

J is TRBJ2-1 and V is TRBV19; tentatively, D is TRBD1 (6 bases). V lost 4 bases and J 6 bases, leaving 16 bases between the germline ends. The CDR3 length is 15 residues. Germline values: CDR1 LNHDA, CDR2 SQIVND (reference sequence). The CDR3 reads CASSRTAYPPNEQFF. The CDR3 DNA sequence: TGTGCCAGTAGTAGGACAGCCTACCCCCCCAATGAGCAGTTCTTC.

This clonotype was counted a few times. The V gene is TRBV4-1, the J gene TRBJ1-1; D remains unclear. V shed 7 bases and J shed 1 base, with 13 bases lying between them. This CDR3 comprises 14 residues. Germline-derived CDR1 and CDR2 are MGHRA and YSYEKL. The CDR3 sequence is CASTNIWGNTEAFF. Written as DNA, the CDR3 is TGCGCCAGCACCAACATCTGGGGGAACACTGAAGCTTTCTTT.

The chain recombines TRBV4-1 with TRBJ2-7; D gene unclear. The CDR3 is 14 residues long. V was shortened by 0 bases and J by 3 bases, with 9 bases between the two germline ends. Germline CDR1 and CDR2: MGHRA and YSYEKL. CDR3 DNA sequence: TGCGCCAGCAGCCAAGATACCCAGTTCTACGAGCAGTACGTC. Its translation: CASSQDTQFYEQYV.

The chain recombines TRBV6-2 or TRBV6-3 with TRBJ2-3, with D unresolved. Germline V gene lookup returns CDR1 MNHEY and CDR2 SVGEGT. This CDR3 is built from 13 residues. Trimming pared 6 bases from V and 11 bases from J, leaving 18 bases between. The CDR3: CASSHDPRYGQYF. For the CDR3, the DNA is TGTGCCAGCAGCCACGACCCCCGCTACGGGCAGTATTTT.

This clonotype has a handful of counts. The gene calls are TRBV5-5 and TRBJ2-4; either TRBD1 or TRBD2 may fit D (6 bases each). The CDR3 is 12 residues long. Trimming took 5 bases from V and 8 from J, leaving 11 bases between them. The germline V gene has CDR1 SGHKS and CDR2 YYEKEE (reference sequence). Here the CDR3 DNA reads TGTGCCAGCAGTTCAAGGGGGGACATTCAGTACTTC. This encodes CASSSRGDIQYF. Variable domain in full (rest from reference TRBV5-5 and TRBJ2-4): DAGVTQSPTHLIKTRGQQVTLRCSPISGHKSVSWYQQVLGQGPQFIFQYYEKEERGRGNFPDRFSARQFPNYSSELNVNALLLGDSALYLCASSSRGDIQYFGAGTRLSVL.

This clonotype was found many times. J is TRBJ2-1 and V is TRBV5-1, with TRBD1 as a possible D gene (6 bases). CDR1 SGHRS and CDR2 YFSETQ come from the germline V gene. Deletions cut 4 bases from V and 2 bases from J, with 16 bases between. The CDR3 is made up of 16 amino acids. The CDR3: CASSISPGTPYNEQFF. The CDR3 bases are TGCGCCAGCAGCATATCTCCCGGGACACCCTACAATGAGCAGTTCTTC.

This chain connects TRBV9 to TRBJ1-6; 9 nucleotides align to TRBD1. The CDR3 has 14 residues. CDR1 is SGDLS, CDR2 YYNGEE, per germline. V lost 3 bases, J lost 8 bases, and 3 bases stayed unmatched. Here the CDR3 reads CASSDGQGYSPLHF. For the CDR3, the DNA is TGTGCCAGCAGCGACGGACAGGGGTATTCACCCCTCCACTTT.

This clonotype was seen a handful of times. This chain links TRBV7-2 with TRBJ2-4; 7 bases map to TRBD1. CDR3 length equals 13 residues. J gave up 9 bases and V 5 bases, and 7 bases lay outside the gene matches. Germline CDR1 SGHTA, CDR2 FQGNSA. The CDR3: CASSEEYRGIQYF. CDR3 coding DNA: TGTGCCAGCAGCGAGGAGTACAGGGGCATTCAGTACTTC.

CDR3 loop: CASSPTMQSANTGELFF. CDR3 sequence (DNA): TGTGCCAGCTCACCTACCATGCAGTCGGCGAACACCGGGGAGCTGTTTTTT. The V gene is TRBV18, the J gene TRBJ2-2, with unresolved D. This CDR3 is 17 amino acids long. V was clipped by 3 bases and J by 0 bases, with 14 bases between them. CDR1 is KGHSH, CDR2 LQKENI, per germline.

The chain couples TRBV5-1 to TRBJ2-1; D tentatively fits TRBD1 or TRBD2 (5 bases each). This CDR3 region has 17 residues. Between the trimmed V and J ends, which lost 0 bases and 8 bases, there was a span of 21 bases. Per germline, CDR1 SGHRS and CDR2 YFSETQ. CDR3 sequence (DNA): TGCGCCAGCAGCTTGGTGCCCTCAGAGGGGATTATCCATGAGCAGTTCTTC. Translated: CASSLVPSEGIIHEQFF.

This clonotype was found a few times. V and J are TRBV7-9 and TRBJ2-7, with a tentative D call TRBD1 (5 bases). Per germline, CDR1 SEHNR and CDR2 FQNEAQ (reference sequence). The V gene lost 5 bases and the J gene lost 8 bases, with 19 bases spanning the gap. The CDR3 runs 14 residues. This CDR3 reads CASSPQGSSTKQYV. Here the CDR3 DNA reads TGTGCCAGCAGCCCTCAGGGCAGCTCTACGAAGCAGTACGTC.

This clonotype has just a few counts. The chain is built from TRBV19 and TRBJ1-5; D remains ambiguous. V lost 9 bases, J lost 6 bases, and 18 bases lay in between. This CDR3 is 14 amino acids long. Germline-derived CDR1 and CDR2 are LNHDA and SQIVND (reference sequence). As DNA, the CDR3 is TGTGCCAGCGTGATGAAGGGATTGGGTCAGCCCCAGCATTTT. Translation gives CASVMKGLGQPQHF. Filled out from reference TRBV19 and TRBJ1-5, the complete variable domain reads DGGITQSPKYLFRKEGQNVTLSCEQNLNHDAMYWYRQDPGQGLRLIYYSQIVNDFQKGDIAEGYSVSREKKESFPLTVTSAQKNPTAFYLCASVMKGLGQPQHFGDGTRLSIL.

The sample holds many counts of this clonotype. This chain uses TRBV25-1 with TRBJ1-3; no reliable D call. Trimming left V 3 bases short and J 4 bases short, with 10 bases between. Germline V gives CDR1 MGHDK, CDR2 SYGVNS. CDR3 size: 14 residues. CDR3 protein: CASSEARVGNTIYF. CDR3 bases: TGTGCCAGCAGTGAGGCCCGGGTGGGAAACACCATATATTTT.

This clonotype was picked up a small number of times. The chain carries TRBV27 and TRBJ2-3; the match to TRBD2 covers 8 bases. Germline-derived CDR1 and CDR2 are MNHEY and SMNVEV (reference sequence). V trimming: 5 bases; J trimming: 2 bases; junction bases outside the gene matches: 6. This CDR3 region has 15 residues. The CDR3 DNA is TGTGCCAGCAGTCCGCGGGGGGTGTACACAGATACGCAGTATTTT. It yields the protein CASSPRGVYTDTQYF.

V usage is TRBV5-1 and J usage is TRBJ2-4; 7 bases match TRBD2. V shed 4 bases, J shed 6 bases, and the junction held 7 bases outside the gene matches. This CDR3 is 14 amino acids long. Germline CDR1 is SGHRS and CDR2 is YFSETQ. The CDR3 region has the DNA TGCGCCAGCAGCCCGAAACCGGGGGGAAACATTCAGTACTTC. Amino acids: CASSPKPGGNIQYF.

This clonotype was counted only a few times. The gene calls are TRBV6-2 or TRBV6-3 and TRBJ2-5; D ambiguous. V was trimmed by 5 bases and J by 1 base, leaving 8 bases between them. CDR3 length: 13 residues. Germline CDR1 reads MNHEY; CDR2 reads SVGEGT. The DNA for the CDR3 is TGTGCCAGCAGTCCGCAGCCCCAAGAGACCCAGTACTTC. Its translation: CASSPQPQETQYF.

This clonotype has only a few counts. Here the CDR3 reads CSVGTVRGSYEQYF. Written as DNA, the CDR3 is TGCAGCGTGGGGACTGTGAGGGGCTCCTACGAGCAGTACTTC. This rearrangement joins TRBV29-1 to TRBJ2-7, with D possibly TRBD2 on 6 matching bases. The CDR3 extends over 14 amino acids. CDR1 and CDR2 (germline): SQVTM, ANQGSEA. V lost 6 bases to trimming and J lost 0 bases, with 15 bases between them.

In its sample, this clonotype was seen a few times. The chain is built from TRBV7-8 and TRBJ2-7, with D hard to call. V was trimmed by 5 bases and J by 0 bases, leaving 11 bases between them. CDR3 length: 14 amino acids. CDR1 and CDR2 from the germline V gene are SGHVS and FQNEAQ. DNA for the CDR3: TGTGCCAGCAGCAGACCAAGGAGCTCCTACGAGCAGTACTTC. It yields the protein CASSRPRSSYEQYF.

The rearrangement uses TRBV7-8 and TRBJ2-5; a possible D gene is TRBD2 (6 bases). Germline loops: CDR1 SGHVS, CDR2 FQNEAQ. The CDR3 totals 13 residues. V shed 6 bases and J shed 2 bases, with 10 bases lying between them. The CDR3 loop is CASSMGGQETQYF. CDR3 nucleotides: TGTGCCAGCAGTATGGGGGGTCAAGAGACCCAGTACTTC.

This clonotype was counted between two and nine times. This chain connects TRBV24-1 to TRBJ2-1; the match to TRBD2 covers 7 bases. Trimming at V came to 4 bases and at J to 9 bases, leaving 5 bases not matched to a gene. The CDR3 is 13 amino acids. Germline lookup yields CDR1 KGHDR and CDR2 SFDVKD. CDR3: CATSDTQRGEQFF. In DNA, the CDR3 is TGTGCCACCAGTGACACCCAGCGGGGTGAGCAGTTCTTC.

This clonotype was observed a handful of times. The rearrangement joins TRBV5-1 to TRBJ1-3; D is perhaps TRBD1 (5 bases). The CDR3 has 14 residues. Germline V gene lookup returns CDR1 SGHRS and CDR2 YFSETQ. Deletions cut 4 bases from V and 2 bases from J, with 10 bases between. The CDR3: CASSRGTAGNTIYF. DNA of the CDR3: TGCGCCAGCAGCAGAGGGACGGCTGGAAACACCATATATTTT.

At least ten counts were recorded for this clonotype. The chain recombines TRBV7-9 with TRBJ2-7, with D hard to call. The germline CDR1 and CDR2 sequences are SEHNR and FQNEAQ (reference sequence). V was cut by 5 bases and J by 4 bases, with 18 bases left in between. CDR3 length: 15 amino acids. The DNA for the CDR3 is TGTGCCAGCAGCGACTCCTCGCAGACCGTTTACGAGCAGTACTTC. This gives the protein CASSDSSQTVYEQYF.

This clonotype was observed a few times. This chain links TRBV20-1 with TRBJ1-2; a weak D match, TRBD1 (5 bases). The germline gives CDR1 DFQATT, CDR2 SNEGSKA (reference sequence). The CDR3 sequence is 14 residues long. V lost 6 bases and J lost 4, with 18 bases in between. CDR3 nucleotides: TGCAGTGCGAAGCAGTCCGGGGCCTTCTATGGCTACACCTTC. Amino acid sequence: CSAKQSGAFYGYTF.

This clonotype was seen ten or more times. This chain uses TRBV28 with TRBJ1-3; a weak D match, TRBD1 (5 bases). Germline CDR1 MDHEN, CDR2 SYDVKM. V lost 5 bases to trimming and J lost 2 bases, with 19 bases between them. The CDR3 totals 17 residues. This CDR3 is CASSPRFYQGAGNTIYF. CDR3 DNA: TGTGCCAGCAGTCCCCGCTTCTATCAAGGGGCTGGAAACACCATATATTTT.

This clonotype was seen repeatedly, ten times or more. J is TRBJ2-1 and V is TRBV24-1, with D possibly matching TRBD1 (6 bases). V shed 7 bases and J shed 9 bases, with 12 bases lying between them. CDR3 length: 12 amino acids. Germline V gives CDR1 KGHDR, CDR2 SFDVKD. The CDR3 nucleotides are TGTGCCACCAGCTCACAGGGAATTGAGCAGTTCTTC. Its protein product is CATSSQGIEQFF.

The CDR3 coding sequence is TGTGCCAGCAGCTTGAAAGGGAGGATGACAGGCCTGAACACTGAAGCTTTCTTT. As protein: CASSLKGRMTGLNTEAFF. The chain uses TRBV5-6 and TRBJ1-1, with D possibly being TRBD1 (6 bases). The V end was cut by 1 base, the J end by 0 bases, with 19 bases between. CDR1 and CDR2 from the germline V gene are SGHDT and YYEEEE. This CDR3 comprises 18 residues.